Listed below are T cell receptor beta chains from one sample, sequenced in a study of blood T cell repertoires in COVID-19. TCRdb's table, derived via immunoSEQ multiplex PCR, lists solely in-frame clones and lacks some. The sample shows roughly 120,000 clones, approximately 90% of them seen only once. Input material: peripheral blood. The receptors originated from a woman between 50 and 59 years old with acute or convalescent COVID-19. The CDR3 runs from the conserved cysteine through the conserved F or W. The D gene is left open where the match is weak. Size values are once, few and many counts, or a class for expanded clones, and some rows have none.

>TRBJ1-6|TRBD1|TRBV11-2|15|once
TGTGCCAGCAGCCTACGACAGGGCGGTAATTCACCCCTCCACTTT
CASSLRQGGNSPLHF
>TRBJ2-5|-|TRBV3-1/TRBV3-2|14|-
TGTGCCAGCAGCCAAGGGATGGGGGGAGAGACCCAGTACTTC
CASSQGMGGETQYF
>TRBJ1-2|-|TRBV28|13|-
TGTGCCAGCAGAGTGACAGGTAGCTATGGCTACACCTTC
CASRVTGSYGYTF
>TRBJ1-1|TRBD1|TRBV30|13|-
TGTGCCTTTCGACAGGGCGAGAACACTGAAGCTTTCTTT
CAFRQGENTEAFF
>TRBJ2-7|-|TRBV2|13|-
TGTGCCAGCAGTGAAGTTCGGGACTACGAGCAGTACTTC
CASSEVRDYEQYF
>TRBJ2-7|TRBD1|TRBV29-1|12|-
TGCAGCGTGGGGACAGGGGCCTACGAGCAGTACTTC
CSVGTGAYEQYF
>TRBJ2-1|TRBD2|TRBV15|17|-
TGTGCCACCAGCAGAGATCTCGGTGCGGGAGGGAGCCGGGAGCAGTTCTTC
CATSRDLGAGGSREQFF
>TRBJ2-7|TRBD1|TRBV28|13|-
TGTGCCAGCAGTTTAGACAGGGTGTTCGAGCAGTACTTC
CASSLDRVFEQYF
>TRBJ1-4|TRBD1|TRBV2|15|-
TGTGCCAGCAGTTTACAGGGGGCAACTAATGAAAAACTGTTTTTT
CASSLQGATNEKLFF
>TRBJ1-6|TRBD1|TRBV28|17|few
TGTGCCAGCAGCCCCCCGACAGGGACCAATTATAATTCACCCCTCCACTTT
CASSPPTGTNYNSPLHF
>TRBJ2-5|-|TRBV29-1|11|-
TGCAGCGTTGGGACACGGACGACCCAGTACTTC
CSVGTRTTQYF
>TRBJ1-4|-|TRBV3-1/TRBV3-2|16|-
TGTGCCAGCAGCCCCCGGGCAGGGGTACTTAATGAAAAACTGTTTTTT
CASSPRAGVLNEKLFF
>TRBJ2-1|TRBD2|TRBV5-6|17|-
TGTGCCAGCAGCGGACTAGCGGGGCTTAGCTCCTACAATGAGCAGTTCTTC
CASSGLAGLSSYNEQFF
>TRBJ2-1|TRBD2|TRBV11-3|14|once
TGTGCCAGCAGCGCCCGGACTAGCGGGGGAAGGCAGTTCTTC
CASSARTSGGRQFF
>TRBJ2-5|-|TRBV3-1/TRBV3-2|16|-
TGTGCCAGCAGCCAAGGAATCGAACCCCGCGGTGAGACCCAGTACTTC
CASSQGIEPRGETQYF
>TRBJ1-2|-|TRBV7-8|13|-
TGTGCCAGCAGAGAGCACTCTAAGAGTGGCTACACCTTC
CASREHSKSGYTF
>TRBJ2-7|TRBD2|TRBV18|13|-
TGTGCCAGCTCACCAGGGCGGGAGGGAGAGCAGTACTTC
CASSPGREGEQYF
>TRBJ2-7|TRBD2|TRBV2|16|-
TGTGCCAGTAGACAGGGACTAGCCGTGGTTGCCTACGAGCAGTACTTC
CASRQGLAVVAYEQYF
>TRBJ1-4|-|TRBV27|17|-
TGTGCCAGCAGTTTAGGGATGACAGCCGCAACTAATGAAAAACTGTTTTTT
CASSLGMTAATNEKLFF
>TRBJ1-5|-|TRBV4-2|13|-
TGTGCCAGCAGCCAAGGGGAGAATCAGCCCCAGCATTTT
CASSQGENQPQHF
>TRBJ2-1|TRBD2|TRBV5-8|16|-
TGTGCCAGCAGCCCGGGACTAGCGGCCTCCTACAATGAGCAGTTCTTC
CASSPGLAASYNEQFF
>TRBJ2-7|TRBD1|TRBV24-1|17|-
TGTGCCACCAGTGATCAGTCCGGGACAGGGACGATCTACGAGCAGTACTTC
CATSDQSGTGTIYEQYF
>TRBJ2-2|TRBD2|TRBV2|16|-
TGTGCCAGCAGTGAACTTGCGGGAGTAGGCACCGGGGAGCTGTTTTTT
CASSELAGVGTGELFF
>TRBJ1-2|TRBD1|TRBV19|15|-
TGTGCCACCCATTCAGGGGACAGGGGGCTGAGTGGCTACACCTTC
CATHSGDRGLSGYTF
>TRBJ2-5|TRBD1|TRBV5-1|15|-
TGCGCCAGCACCCCGGGCAGGGGGCCTGGGGAGACCCAGTACTTC
CASTPGRGPGETQYF
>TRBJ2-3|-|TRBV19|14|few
TGTGCCAGTAGTATTGGGACTGCTGCAGATACGCAGTATTTT
CASSIGTAADTQYF
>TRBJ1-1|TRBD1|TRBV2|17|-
TGTGCCAGCAGGGGGTTGGGGACAGTTGAGGGGCTCGCTGAAGCTTTCTTT
CASRGLGTVEGLAEAFF
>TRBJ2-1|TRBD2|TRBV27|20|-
TGTGCCAGCAGTTCCTCATGGGTAGCGGGAGGGCCCAGCTCCTACAATGAGCAGTTCTTC
CASSSSWVAGGPSSYNEQFF
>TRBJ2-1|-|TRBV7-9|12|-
TGTGCCAGCAGCTCCGACGCCGGGACATCCTTCTTC
CASSSDAGTSFF
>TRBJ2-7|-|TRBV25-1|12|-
TGTGCCAGCAGTGATACGGGATCCGGTCGATACTTC
CASSDTGSGRYF
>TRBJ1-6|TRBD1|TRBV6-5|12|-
TGTGCCAGCAGTTCAGGGGGCTCACCCCTCCACTTT
CASSSGGSPLHF
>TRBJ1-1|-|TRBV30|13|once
TGTGCCTGGAGTGTGAACACGAACACTGAAGCTTTCTTT
CAWSVNTNTEAFF
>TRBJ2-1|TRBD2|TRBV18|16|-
TGTGCCAGCTCACCCCCTGGGACTAGCGGGGGATCGGTGCAGTTCTTC
CASSPPGTSGGSVQFF
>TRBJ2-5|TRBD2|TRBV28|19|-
TGTGCCAGCAGTTCCTCAGGGACTAGCGGGAGGGCCTGGCAAGAGACCCAGTACTTC
CASSSSGTSGRAWQETQYF